This T cell receptor (beta chain) was recorded in a study of T cells in Graves' hyperthyroidism and ophthalmopathy. CDR1 SGHTA and CDR2 FQGNSA come from the germline V gene. Deletions cut 5 bases from V and 8 bases from J, with 15 bases between. This CDR3 contains 13 residues. RNA transcripts gave rise to amplified TCR beta CDR3 regions. The HTBI primer set served for first-round RT-PCR of the TCR CDR3. MiXCR, run by TCRdb on the multiplex PCR reads, gives a single entry per CDR3 protein. This sample has 94,000 or so distinct CDR3 sequences, with over 50% found just once. This TCR was recovered from a woman between 35 and 50 years old with Graves' hyperthyroidism. The chain employs TRBV7-2 and TRBJ1-2; D gene ambiguous. What was sequenced was blood. The CDR3, as DNA: TGTGCCAGCAGCCGAGTGGCGGGGAAAGGCTACACCTTC. Its translation is CASSRVAGKGYTF.